This entry lists 12 T cell receptor beta chains sequenced from one sample in a study of blood T cell repertoires in COVID-19. TCRdb keeps only in-frame clones here, not all; method: immunoSEQ multiplex PCR. The sample consists of 300,000 to 450,000 clones, more than 85% of them appearing once. Sequenced material: peripheral blood. Receptor source: a human donor in a cohort sampled during active COVID-19.

The chain combines TRBV23-1 with TRBJ2-5; D might be TRBD1 (6 bases). TRBV23-1 falls under the ORF class, with uncertain function. V was clipped by 0 bases and J by 5 bases, with 10 bases between them. The CDR3 is 14 residues long. The CDR3 spells CASSQSGQGETQYF. DNA for the CDR3: TGCGCCAGCAGTCAATCGGGCCAGGGGGAGACCCAGTACTTC.

There are a few counts of this clone. V is TRBV5-1 and J is TRBJ1-1; no clear D. Per germline, CDR1 SGHRS and CDR2 YFSETQ. The CDR3 is 14 amino acids. With 2 bases removed from V and 0 bases from J, the gap between germline ends came to 8 bases. Written as DNA, the CDR3 is TGCGCCAGCAGCTTTCAGACAATGAACACTGAAGCTTTCTTT. Amino acids: CASSFQTMNTEAFF.

This clone was found once. The chain carries TRBV5-1 and TRBJ1-2; 8 bases agree with TRBD1. The CDR3 runs to 20 residues. V shed 3 bases and J 4 bases; nucleotides not matched to a gene: 23. Germline V lookup: CDR1 SGHRS, CDR2 YFSETQ. The CDR3 bases are TGCGCCAGCAGCTCCCGGTCCAACTCTCCGGGACAGGTGCTGGTCTATGGCTACACCTTC. This translates into CASSSRSNSPGQVLVYGYTF.

The V gene is TRBV6-8, the J gene TRBJ1-1, with 10 bases that match TRBD1. This CDR3 region has 16 residues. The germline CDR1 and CDR2 sequences are MNHGY and SAAAGT. V lost 9 bases and J lost 1; bases outside the gene matches: 11. For the CDR3, the DNA is TGTGCCAGTGATGGACAGGGGGTGAGTCGGAACACTGAAGCTTTCTTT. Encoded protein: CASDGQGVSRNTEAFF.

The chain is built from TRBV30 and TRBJ2-7; TRBD2 matches 7 bases. This CDR3 has 15 residues. The V gene's germline CDR1 is GTSNPN and CDR2 SVGIG (reference sequence). V was clipped by 3 bases and J by 2 bases; unmatched bases: 10. In nucleotides, the CDR3 is TGTGCCTGGAGCCGCGGTGCGGGGGTTACCTACGAGCAGTACTTC. This gives the protein CAWSRGAGVTYEQYF.

The chain joins TRBV28 to TRBJ2-1; D gene uncertain. Trimming removed 8 bases at V and 8 bases at J, with 22 bases between. The germline V gene encodes CDR1 MDHEN and CDR2 SYDVKM. The CDR3 has 15 amino acids. This CDR3 reads CASRVLVSDSDEQFF. CDR3 nucleotides: TGTGCCAGCCGAGTCCTAGTATCAGACTCCGATGAGCAGTTCTTC.

The chain links TRBV7-2 to TRBJ1-1, with D unresolved. CDR3 length: 14 residues. V was pared by 4 bases and J by 0 bases, with 9 bases between. Germline loops: CDR1 SGHTA, CDR2 FQGNSA. CDR3 nucleotides: TGTGCCAGCAGCTCACCCCTACTGAACACTGAAGCTTTCTTT. It yields the protein CASSSPLLNTEAFF.

This chain uses TRBV6-1 with TRBJ2-4, with TRBD2 matching over 8 bases. Germline V CDR1 and CDR2: MNHNS, SASEGT. The CDR3 runs 19 residues. Trimming cost V 1 base and J 1 base; bases outside gene matches: 12. The CDR3 protein is CASSEVGGGGPWAKNIQYF. As DNA, the CDR3 is TGTGCCAGCAGTGAAGTTGGTGGCGGGGGGCCGTGGGCCAAAAACATTCAGTACTTC.

The chain carries TRBV7-2 and TRBJ1-4, with D possibly matching TRBD1 (5 bases). Trimming cost V 5 bases and J 4 bases, with 11 bases left between them. The germline V gene has CDR1 SGHTA and CDR2 FQGNSA. The CDR3 is 14 amino acids. CDR3 residues: CASSPNRLNEKLFF. In DNA form, the CDR3 reads TGTGCCAGCAGCCCTAACAGGCTTAATGAAAAACTGTTTTTT.

A few counts support this clone. The chain uses TRBV4-1 and TRBJ2-2, with TRBD2 matching over 10 bases. Germline V gene lookup returns CDR1 MGHRA and CDR2 YSYEKL. The CDR3 contains 18 residues. V was pared by 0 bases and J by 2 bases, with 6 bases of the junction left unmatched. The CDR3 nucleotides are TGCGCCAGCAGCCAAGATCGGGTAGCGGGAGGTAACACCGGGGAGCTGTTTTTT. This gives the protein CASSQDRVAGGNTGELFF.

This sequence joins TRBV2 and TRBJ1-3; unclear D gene. CDR1 and CDR2 (germline): SNHLY, FYNNEI. V lost 4 bases and J lost 0, with 16 bases in between. The CDR3 has 17 residues. The CDR3 spells CASSALGLRGSGNTIYF. CDR3 DNA sequence: TGTGCCAGCAGTGCCCTCGGACTTCGGGGCTCTGGAAACACCATATATTTT. Drawing the rest from reference TRBV2 and TRBJ1-3, the complete variable domain is EPEVTQTPSHQVTQMGQEVILRCVPISNHLYFYWYRQILGQKVEFLVSFYNNEISEKSEIFDDQFSVERPDGSNFTLKIRSTKLEDSAMYFCASSALGLRGSGNTIYFGEGSWLTVV.

The chain links TRBV12-3 or TRBV12-4 to TRBJ2-1, with D maybe TRBD2 (6 bases). Trimming shortened V by 5 bases and J by 10 bases, and 12 bases separated the two germline ends. The CDR3 contains 12 residues. This CDR3 reads CASSQILAEQFF. The CDR3 bases are TGTGCCAGCAGTCAAATCCTAGCGGAGCAGTTCTTC.